This T cell receptor beta chain was documented in a study of blood T cell repertoires in COVID-19 (TCRdb year 2020). General notes on the study: Collaborator samples came from the United States, Italy and Spain and covered acute and convalescent phases of COVID-19. The prospective study material was composed of cDNA or gDNA derived from T cells, B-cell-depleted T cells, or PBMCs. Deeply sampled blood TCRbeta repertoires from subjects exposed to, actively infected with, or recovered from COVID-19 were included in the dataset. The repertoires were released in a freely available public database intended as a resource for research on the immune response to SARS-CoV-2. The samples were drawn from the first 160 participants of the ongoing ImmuneRACE study and from 1,254 subjects provided by 6 global collaborators. A de-identified subject ID, COVID-19 status, age in years and sex were almost always included in the sample metadata. Where HLA class I and class II types were available, the types were taken from metadata supplied by the sample provider, not from assay-based typing.

General study outcomes and caveats: How much clinical and demographic metadata was included differed by source and by participant, and the metadata was provided uncurated.

TCRbeta CDR3 regions were amplified from genomic DNA using the immunoSEQ Assay, a bias-controlled multiplex PCR. The paper's processing steps were these. Within the assay, amplification of reference gene primers was used to estimate how many nucleated cells each sample contained. Sequence reads were collapsed and filtered to measure the absolute abundance of every unique TCRbeta CDR3 rearrangement. For each sample, productive Simpson clonality was calculated by taking the square root of Simpson's diversity index across productive rearrangements. TCRdb re-hosts the immuneACCESS table, in-frame sequences only. Its copies lack some clones; in the studies checked, an unresolved V gene accounts for under half of them, and the cause for the rest is not known. V, J and clone size were drawn from that table, and D and trimming were deduced from the DNA. The sample yields some 100,000 clones; approximately 88% were counted once. The ten biggest clones cover under 7.5% of the sample.

With respect to this clone: Its antigen remains undetermined. Base qualities are missing; no much larger clone stands one base away.

The collaborating institutions used their own protocols to collect whole blood in K2EDTA tubes. For TCRbeta analysis, collaborators shipped samples in one of three forms: frozen whole blood, isolated PBMCs, or DNA extracted from either of those sample types. This receptor was identified in a woman aged 55-70 years with acute or convalescent COVID-19. Sample: peripheral blood.

The DNA reads as follows: TGTGCCAGCAACCCCCGGCGGGAGTTCGATGAGCAGTTCTTC. This sequence encodes CASNPRREFDEQFF. The chain is assembled from TRBV2 and TRBJ2-1; TRBD2 lines up with 7 middle nucleotides. Looking up the germline V gene yields CDR1 SNHLY and CDR2 FYNNEI. The CDR3 goes from the cysteine to the phenylalanine over 14 residues. Solely the CDR3 DNA is kept, with 42 bases framed from the first base. Trimming accounts for 7 bases at V and 8 bases at J, while the number of junction bases matched to no gene is 11.